This T cell receptor beta chain appears in the sequencing data of a study of shared clonotypes between healthy human individuals. Study findings and constraints: Non-shared clonotypes displayed generation probabilities falling below those of clonotypes present in all four donors. Of the naive CD4 clonotypes, around 5% were shared across four donors. Memory subsets had estimated richness that was generally smaller than that of naive subsets. At large depth, rarefaction still showed sorted-subset sequencing to be incomplete.

Generated by immunoSEQ multiplex PCR, the TCRdb table keeps only in-frame clones and is missing some. Of 1,500,000 or so clones listed, approximately 98.5% are singletons. This CDR3 is 19 amino acids long. Per germline, CDR1 LGHNA and CDR2 YNFKEQ. The V and J ends lost 3 bases and 0 bases, in that order; junction bases with no gene match: 8. Concerning this clone: As yet, its antigen is unknown.

V usage is TRBV4-2 and J usage is TRBJ2-3; 14 positions agree with TRBD2. The receptor was derived from a man under 40 in good health. Sequenced input: naive CD4+ T cells sorted from blood. Subset here: CD45RA+ positively selected. CDR3 nucleotide sequence: TGTGCCAGCAGCCAGTTGACTAGCGGGAGGGCCGGGAGCACAGATACGCAGTATTTT. It codes for CASSQLTSGRAGSTDTQYF.